This TCR beta chain was documented in a study of T cells in Graves' hyperthyroidism and ophthalmopathy. RNA transcripts yielded amplified TCR beta CDR3 regions. HTBI primers were used for first-round RT-PCR of the TCR CDR3. TCRdb reprocessed the multiplex PCR reads with MiXCR, giving one entry per CDR3 protein. Of about 500,000 distinct CDR3 sequences in the sample, about 45% were seen once. Study-level findings and limits: In simple terms, a model built on 13 V-J features told ophthalmopathy apart from stable hyperthyroidism. Blood shared most expanded thyroid clonotypes above 0.001.

The length of the CDR3 is 13 residues. Germline V gene data show CDR1 as MNHEY and CDR2 as SVGEGT. V shed 5 bases, J shed 0 bases, and the junction held 0 bases outside the gene matches. Not enrolled were patients with uncontrolled infection, other autoimmune disease, pregnancy or lactation. This clonotype was counted at least ten times. Its cognate antigen is unknown. This TCR was recovered from an adult woman with Graves' disease, either hyperthyroidism or ophthalmopathy (not recorded which). Material: peripheral blood or thyroid tissue (not recorded which). The chain has TRBV6-2 or TRBV6-3 and TRBJ1-1, with 7 positions matching TRBD1. As DNA, the CDR3 is TGTGCCAGCAGTGGACAGGTGAACACTGAAGCTTTCTTT. Protein sequence: CASSGQVNTEAFF.